A selection of T cell receptor beta chains follows, all from one sample in a study of Ad26.COV2.S vaccination and SARS-CoV-2 variants. Sequenced by immunoSEQ multiplex PCR; TCRdb stores in-frame clones only, minus some. The table lists 380,000 or so clones, around 89% of them singletons. The starting material was peripheral blood, obtained in a trial of Ad26.COV2.S vaccine versus placebo. These receptors came from a person aged 18-65 years who received the Ad26.COV2.S COVID-19 vaccine or a placebo. Each CDR3 is given with its conserved first and last residue. A D gene is named only where the DNA matches it firmly. Clone size appears in some rows only: once, few, many, or a class for an expanded clone.

D gene,V gene,J gene,clone size,CDR3 protein,CDR3 DNA
.,TRBV6-5,TRBJ1-4,once,CASSSPVGGRNEKLFF,TGTGCCAGCAGTTCCCCCGTAGGGGGTCGAAATGAAAAACTGTTTTTT
TRBD1,TRBV9,TRBJ1-2,.,CASSPGTGSYGYTF,TGTGCCAGCAGCCCAGGGACAGGGAGCTATGGCTACACCTTC
.,TRBV6-6,TRBJ1-2,.,CASSTMEGGGYTF,TGTGCCAGCAGTACCATGGAGGGGGGTGGCTACACCTTC
TRBD1,TRBV5-1,TRBJ1-4,.,CASSLGHRGTNEKLFF,TGCGCCAGCAGCTTGGGGCACAGGGGCACTAATGAAAAACTGTTTTTT
TRBD2,TRBV29-1,TRBJ2-7,.,CSVELAGAMDYEQYF,TGCAGCGTTGAACTGGCGGGAGCAATGGACTACGAGCAGTACTTC
.,TRBV3-1/TRBV3-2,TRBJ1-2,.,CASSQVTGGGYTF,TGTGCCAGCAGCCAAGTCACCGGGGGCGGCTACACCTTC
TRBD1,TRBV5-1,TRBJ2-7,.,CASSLDRTGMDEQYF,TGCGCCAGCAGCCTGGATAGGACAGGGATGGACGAGCAGTACTTC
TRBD1,TRBV5-6,TRBJ1-1,once,CASSPGTGISYTEAFF,TGTGCCAGCAGCCCCGGGACAGGGATTTCTTACACTGAAGCTTTCTTT
.,TRBV5-1,TRBJ2-3,.,CASSFGATDTQYF,TGCGCCAGCAGCTTTGGGGCGACAGATACGCAGTATTTT
.,TRBV28,TRBJ2-7,.,CASSADPYEQYF,TGTGCCAGCAGTGCGGACCCCTACGAGCAGTACTTC
.,TRBV30,TRBJ2-2,few,CAWKSGGPTGELFF,TGTGCCTGGAAGTCAGGGGGGCCCACCGGGGAGCTGTTTTTT
.,TRBV5-1,TRBJ1-3,few,CASSLAGSGSGNTIYF,TGCGCCAGCAGCTTGGCAGGGTCTGGCTCTGGAAACACCATATATTTT
TRBD1,TRBV5-6,TRBJ1-1,.,CASSLGTGVGITEAFF,TGTGCCAGCAGCCTCGGGACAGGGGTAGGAATCACTGAAGCTTTCTTT
.,TRBV4-2,TRBJ1-2,.,CASSQVGDGYTF,TGTGCCAGCAGCCAAGTTGGGGATGGCTACACCTTC
TRBD2,TRBV19,TRBJ2-3,.,CASSMSSGGWYTQYF,TGTGCCAGTAGTATGTCTAGCGGGGGGTGGTATACGCAGTATTTT
.,TRBV19,TRBJ1-3,few,CASSIDRNRNTIYF,TGTGCCAGTAGTATAGATCGAAACAGAAACACCATATATTTT
.,TRBV5-6,TRBJ2-2,.,CASSPRTVNTGELFF,TGTGCCAGCAGCCCGAGGACGGTTAACACCGGGGAGCTGTTTTTT
TRBD2,TRBV13,TRBJ2-5,.,CASSFSLAGAYQYF,TGTGCCAGCAGCTTTTCACTAGCGGGGGCCTACCAGTACTTC
.,TRBV7-2,TRBJ2-4,.,CASSLGWSTLAKNIQYF,TGTGCCAGCAGCCTCGGGTGGAGCACCCTAGCCAAAAACATTCAGTACTTC
.,TRBV6-2/TRBV6-3,TRBJ1-2,.,CASSYSGGTYGYTF,TGTGCCAGCAGTTACTCTGGGGGGACCTATGGCTACACCTTC
.,TRBV5-6,TRBJ2-1,.,CASSLMPLSSYNEQFF,TGTGCCAGCAGCTTGATGCCGTTGAGCTCCTACAATGAGCAGTTCTTC
.,TRBV10-2,TRBJ1-1,.,CASSAPGWVMNTEAFF,TGCGCCAGCAGTGCCCCGGGGTGGGTAATGAACACTGAAGCTTTCTTT
TRBD1,TRBV5-1,TRBJ2-5,.,CASGRGQETQYF,TGCGCCAGCGGCAGGGGGCAAGAGACCCAGTACTTC
TRBD2,TRBV3-1/TRBV3-2,TRBJ2-1,.,CASSQEKLAGYNEQFF,TGTGCCAGCAGCCAAGAAAAACTAGCGGGTTACAATGAGCAGTTCTTC
.,TRBV29-1,TRBJ1-1,.,CSVYTLDPTEAFF,TGCAGCGTATATACGTTGGATCCTACTGAAGCTTTCTTT
.,TRBV6-5,TRBJ1-1,.,CASSFSRGRAEAFF,TGTGCCAGCAGCTTTTCGCGGGGCCGCGCTGAAGCTTTCTTT